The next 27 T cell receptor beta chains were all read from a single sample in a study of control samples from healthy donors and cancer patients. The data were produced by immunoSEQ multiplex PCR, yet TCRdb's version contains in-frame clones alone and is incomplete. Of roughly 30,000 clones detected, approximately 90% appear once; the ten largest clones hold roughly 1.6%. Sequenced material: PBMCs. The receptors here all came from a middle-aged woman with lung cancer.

Here the CDR3 DNA reads TGTGCCAGCAGTGAAGTGAGTATCACAGATACGCAGTATTTT. It specifies CASSEVSITDTQYF. The chain joins TRBV6-1 to TRBJ2-3; D remains unclear. CDR1 MNHNS and CDR2 SASEGT come from the germline V gene. This CDR3 contains 14 residues. V lost 1 base and J 2 bases, leaving 7 bases between the germline ends.

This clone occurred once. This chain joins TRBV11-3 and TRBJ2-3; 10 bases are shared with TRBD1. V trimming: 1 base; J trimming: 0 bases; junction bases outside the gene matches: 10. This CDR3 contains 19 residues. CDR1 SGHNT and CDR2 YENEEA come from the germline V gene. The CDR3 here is CASSLGIRDRGPSTDTQYF. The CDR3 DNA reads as TGTGCCAGCAGCTTAGGCATACGGGACAGGGGCCCTAGCACAGATACGCAGTATTTT. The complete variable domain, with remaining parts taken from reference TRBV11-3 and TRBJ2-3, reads EAGVVQSPRYKIIEKKQPVAFWCNPISGHNTLYWYLQNLGQGPELLIRYENEEAVDDSQLPKDRFSAERLKGVDSTLKIQPAELGDSAVYLCASSLGIRDRGPSTDTQYFGPGTRLTVL.

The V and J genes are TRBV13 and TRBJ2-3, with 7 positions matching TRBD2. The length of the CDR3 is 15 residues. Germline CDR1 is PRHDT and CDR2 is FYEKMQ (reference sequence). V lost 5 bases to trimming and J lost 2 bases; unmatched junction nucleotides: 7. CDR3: CASSPGLAATDTQYF. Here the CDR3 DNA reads TGTGCCAGCAGCCCCGGGCTAGCGGCCACAGATACGCAGTATTTT.

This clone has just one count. CDR3: CASSLDKPSTEAFF. CDR3 DNA: TGTGCCAGCAGCCTAGACAAGCCCTCTACTGAAGCTTTCTTT. The chain links TRBV5-4 to TRBJ1-1, with D unresolved. Trimming left V 4 bases short and J 5 bases short, with 15 bases between. This CDR3 is built from 14 residues. The germline V gene has CDR1 SGHNT and CDR2 YYREEE (reference sequence).

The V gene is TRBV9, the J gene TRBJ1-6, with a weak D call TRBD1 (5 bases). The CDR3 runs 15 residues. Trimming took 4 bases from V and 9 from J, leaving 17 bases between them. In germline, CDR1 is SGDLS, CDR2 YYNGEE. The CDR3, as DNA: TGTGCCAGCAGCCCCTGGGATGTGGGGCGTTCACCCCTCCACTTT. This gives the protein CASSPWDVGRSPLHF.

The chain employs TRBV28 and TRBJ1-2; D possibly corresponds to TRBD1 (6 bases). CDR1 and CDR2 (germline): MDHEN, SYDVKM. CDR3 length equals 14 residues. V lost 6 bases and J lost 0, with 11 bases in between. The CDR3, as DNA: TGTGCCAGCAGCCAACAGGGCACTAACTATGGCTACACCTTC. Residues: CASSQQGTNYGYTF.

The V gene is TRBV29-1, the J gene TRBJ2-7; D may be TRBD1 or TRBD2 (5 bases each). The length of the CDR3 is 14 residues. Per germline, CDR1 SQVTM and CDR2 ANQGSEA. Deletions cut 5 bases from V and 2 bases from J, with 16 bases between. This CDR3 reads CSVNPGTRTYEQYF. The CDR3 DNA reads TGCAGCGTTAACCCCGGGACGAGGACCTACGAGCAGTACTTC.

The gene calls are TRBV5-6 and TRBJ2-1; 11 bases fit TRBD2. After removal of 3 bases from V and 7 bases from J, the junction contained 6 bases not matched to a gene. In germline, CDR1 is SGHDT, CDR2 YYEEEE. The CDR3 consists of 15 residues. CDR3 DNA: TGTGCCAGCAGCTCACTAGCGGGGGCTAGTAATGAGCAGTTCTTC. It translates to CASSSLAGASNEQFF.

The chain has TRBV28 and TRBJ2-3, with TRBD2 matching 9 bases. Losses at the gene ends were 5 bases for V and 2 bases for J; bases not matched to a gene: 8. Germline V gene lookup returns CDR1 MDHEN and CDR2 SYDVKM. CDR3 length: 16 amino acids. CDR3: CASSHSGGQVTDTQYF. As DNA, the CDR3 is TGTGCCAGCAGTCATAGCGGGGGCCAAGTCACAGATACGCAGTATTTT.

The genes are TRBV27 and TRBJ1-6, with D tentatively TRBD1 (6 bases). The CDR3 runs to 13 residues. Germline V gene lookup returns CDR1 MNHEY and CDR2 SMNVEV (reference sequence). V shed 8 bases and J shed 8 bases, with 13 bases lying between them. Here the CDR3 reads CASGRQADSPLHF. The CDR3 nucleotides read TGTGCCAGCGGTAGACAGGCGGATTCACCCCTCCACTTT.

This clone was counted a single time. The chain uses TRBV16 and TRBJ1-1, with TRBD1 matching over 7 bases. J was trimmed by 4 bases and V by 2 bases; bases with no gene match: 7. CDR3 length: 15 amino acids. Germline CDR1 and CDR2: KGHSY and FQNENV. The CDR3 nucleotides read TGTGCCAGCAGCCAAGTTGCAGGGGGTATCACTGAAGCTTTCTTT. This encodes CASSQVAGGITEAFF. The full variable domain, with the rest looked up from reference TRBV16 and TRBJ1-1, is GEEVAQTPKHLVRGEGQKAKLYCAPIKGHSYVFWYQQVLKNEFKFLISFQNENVFDETGMPKERFSAKCLPNSPCSLEIQATKLEDSAVYFCASSQVAGGITEAFFGQGTRLTVV.

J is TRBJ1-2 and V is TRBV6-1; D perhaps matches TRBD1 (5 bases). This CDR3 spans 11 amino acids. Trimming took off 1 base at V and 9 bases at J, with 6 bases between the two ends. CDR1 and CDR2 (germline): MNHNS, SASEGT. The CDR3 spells CASSEGGSYTF. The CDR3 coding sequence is TGTGCCAGCAGTGAAGGGGGGAGCTACACCTTC.

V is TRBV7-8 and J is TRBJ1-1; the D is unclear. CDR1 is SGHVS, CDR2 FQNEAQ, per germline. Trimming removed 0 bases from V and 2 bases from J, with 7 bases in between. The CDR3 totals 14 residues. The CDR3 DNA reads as TGTGCCAGCAGCTTAGCGGCGAGCAACACTGAAGCTTTCTTT. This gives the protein CASSLAASNTEAFF.

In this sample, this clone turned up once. Here the CDR3 reads CASSAGPGSTYGGELFF. For the CDR3, the DNA is TGTGCCAGCAGCGCCGGTCCCGGGTCCACTTATGGCGGGGAGCTGTTTTTT. This rearrangement joins TRBV9 to TRBJ2-2; D is ambiguous. Germline V CDR1 and CDR2: SGDLS, YYNGEE. The CDR3 is made up of 17 amino acids. V was clipped by 3 bases and J by 7 bases, with 22 bases between them.

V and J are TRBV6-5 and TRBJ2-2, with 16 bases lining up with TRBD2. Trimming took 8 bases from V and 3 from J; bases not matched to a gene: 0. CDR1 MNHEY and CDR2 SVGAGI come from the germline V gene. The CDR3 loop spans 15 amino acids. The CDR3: CASGTSGGDTGELFF. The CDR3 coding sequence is TGTGCCAGCGGGACTAGCGGGGGGGACACCGGGGAGCTGTTTTTT.

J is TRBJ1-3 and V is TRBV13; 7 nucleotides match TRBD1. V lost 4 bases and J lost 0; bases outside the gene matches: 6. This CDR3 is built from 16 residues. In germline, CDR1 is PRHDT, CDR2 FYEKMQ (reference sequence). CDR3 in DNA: TGTGCCAGCAGCTACTTCAGGGACAGCTCTGGAAACACCATATATTTT. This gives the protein CASSYFRDSSGNTIYF.

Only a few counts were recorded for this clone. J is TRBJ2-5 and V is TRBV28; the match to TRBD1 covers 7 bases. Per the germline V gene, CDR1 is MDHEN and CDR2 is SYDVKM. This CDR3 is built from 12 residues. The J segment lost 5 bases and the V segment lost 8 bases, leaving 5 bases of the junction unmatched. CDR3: CASGGRGETQYF. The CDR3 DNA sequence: TGTGCCAGCGGAGGCAGGGGGGAGACCCAGTACTTC.

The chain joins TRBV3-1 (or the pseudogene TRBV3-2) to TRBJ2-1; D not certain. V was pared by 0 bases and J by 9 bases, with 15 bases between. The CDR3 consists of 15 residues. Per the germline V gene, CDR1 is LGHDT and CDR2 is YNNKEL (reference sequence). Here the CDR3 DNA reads TGTGCCAGCAGCCAAGATCATGAGGTGGGTTTTGAGCAGTTCTTC. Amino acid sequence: CASSQDHEVGFEQFF.

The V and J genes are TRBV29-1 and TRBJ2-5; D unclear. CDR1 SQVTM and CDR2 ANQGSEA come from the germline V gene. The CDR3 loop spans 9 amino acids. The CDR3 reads CHTDRTQYF. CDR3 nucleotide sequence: TGCCATACCGATAGGACCCAGTACTTC.

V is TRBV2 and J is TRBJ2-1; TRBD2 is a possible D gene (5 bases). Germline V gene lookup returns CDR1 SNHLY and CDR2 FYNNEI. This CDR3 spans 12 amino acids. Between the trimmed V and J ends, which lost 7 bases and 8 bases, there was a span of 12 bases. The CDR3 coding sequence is TGTGCCAGCATGGAAGAGGGCGATGAGCAGTTCTTC. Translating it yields CASMEEGDEQFF.

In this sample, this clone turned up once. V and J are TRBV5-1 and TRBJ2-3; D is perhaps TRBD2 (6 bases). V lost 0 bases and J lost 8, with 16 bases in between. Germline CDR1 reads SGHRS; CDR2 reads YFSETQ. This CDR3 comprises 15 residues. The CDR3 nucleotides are TGCGCCAGCAGCTTGGTAGGCACTCGGAGGGGTACGCAGTATTTT. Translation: CASSLVGTRRGTQYF.

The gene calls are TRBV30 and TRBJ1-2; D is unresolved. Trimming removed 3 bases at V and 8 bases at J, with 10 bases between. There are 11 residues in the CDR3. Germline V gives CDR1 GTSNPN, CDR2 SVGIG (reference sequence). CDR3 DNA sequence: TGTGCCTGGAGCAGGTCTGCCGGCTACACCTTC. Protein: CAWSRSAGYTF.

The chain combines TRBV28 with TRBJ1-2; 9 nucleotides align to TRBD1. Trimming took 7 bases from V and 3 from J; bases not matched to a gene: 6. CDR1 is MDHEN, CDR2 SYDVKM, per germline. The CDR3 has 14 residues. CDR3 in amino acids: CASTDGTGYYGYTF. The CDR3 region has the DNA TGTGCCAGCACCGACGGGACAGGGTACTATGGCTACACCTTC.

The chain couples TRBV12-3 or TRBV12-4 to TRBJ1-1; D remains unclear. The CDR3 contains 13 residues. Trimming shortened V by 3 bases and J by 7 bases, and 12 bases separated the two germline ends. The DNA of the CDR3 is TGTGCCAGCAGTTTCAGGCCCTCCGGTGAAGCTTTCTTT. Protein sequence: CASSFRPSGEAFF.

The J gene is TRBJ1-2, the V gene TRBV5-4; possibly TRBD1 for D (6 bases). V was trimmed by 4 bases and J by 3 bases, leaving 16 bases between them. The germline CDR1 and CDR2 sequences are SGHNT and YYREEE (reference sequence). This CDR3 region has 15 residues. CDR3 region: CASSRGTQRDYGYTF. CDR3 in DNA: TGTGCCAGCAGCAGGGGGACGCAACGGGACTATGGCTACACCTTC.

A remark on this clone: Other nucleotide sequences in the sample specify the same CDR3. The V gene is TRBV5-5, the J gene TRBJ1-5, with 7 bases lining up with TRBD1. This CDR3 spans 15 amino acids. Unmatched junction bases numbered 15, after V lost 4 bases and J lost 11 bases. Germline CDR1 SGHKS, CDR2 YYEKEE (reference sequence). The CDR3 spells CASSHQQGGGQSQHF. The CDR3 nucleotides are TGTGCCAGCAGCCACCAGCAGGGGGGGGGCCAGTCCCAGCATTTT.

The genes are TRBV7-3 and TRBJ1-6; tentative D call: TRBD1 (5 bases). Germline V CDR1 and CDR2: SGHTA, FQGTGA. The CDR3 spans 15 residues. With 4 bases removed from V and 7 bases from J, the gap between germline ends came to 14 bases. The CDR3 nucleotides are TGTGCCAGCAGCTCCAGCGGGGCAGGCAATTCACCCCTCCACTTT. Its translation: CASSSSGAGNSPLHF.